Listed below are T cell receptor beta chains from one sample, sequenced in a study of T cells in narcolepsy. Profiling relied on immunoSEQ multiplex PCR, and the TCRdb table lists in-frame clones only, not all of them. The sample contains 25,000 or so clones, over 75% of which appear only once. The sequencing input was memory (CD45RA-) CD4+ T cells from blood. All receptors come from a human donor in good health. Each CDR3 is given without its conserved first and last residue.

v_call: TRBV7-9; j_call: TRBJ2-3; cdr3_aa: ASSLVLALGDTQY
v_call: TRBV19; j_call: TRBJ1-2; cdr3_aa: ASSSGQGASRID
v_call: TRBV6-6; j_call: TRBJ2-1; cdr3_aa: ASKTGESYNEQF
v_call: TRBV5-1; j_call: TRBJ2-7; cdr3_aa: ASSPGLAGVEQY
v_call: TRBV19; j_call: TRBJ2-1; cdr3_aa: ARGGDNEQF
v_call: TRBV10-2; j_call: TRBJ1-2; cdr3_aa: ASSTGSGSLDYGYT
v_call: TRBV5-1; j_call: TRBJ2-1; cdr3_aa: ASSLTSGSNEQF
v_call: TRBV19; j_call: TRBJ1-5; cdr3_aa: ASSPFQGGHNQPQH
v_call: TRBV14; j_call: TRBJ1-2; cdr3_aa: ASSQAGGAKGYT
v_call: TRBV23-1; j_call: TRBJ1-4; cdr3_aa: ASSQSCRDPTNEKLF
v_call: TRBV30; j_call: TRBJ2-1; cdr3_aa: AWSDRGNEQF
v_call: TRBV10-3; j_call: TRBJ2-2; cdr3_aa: AISTGQGNTGELF
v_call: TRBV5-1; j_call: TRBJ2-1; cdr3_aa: ASGQLQPTSGSPNEQF
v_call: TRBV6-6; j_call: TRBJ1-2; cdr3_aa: ASSYSDHGYT
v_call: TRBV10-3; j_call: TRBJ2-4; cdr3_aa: AISPTAREAKNIQY
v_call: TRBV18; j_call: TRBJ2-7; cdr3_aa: ASSHGTSYEQY
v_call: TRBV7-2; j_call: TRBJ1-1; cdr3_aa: ASSLGPGQGAWDTEAF
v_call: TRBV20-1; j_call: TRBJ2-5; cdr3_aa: SPPYVETQY
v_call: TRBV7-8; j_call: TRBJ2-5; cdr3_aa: ASSLAETQY
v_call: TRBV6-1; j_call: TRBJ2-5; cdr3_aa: ASSAGQQETQY
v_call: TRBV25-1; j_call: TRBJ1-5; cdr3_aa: ASSVGGNSNQPQH
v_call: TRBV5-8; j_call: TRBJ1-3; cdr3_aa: ASSLGTSGNTIY
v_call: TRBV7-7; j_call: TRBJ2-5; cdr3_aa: ASSQTATGRETQY
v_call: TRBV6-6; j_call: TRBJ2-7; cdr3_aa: ASSRTSGSSYEQY
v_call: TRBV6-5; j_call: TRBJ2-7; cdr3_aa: ASIRLARDSDEQY
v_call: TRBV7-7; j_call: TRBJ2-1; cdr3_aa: ASSLAGGGNEQF
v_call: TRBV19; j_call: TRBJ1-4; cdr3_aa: ASSIIGSRPSNEKLF
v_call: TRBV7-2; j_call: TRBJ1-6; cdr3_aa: ASSLGQGRDNSPLH
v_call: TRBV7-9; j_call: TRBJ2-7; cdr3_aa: ASSLTGYEQY
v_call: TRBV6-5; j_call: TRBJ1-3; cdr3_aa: ASSERGMGGTIY
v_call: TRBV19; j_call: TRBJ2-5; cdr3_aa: ASRGGRGGETQY
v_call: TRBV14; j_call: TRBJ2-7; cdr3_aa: ASSQSRSYEQY
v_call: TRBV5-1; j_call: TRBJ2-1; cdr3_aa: ASSKGLAHNEQF
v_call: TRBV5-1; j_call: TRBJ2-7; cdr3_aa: ASSLEPGLAGAAGGEQY
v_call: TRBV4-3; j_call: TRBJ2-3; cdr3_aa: ASSQVGRGSSRTDTQY
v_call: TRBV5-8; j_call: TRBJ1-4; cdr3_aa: ASSLWTAPNEKLF
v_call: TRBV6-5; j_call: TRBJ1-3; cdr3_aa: ASSYSRPTSGNTIY
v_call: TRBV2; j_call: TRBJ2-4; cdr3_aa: ASRKGLARGNIQY
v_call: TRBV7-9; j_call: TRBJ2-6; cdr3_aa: ASSLPSGANVLT
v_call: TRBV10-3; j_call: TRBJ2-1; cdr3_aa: AISGTSGYNEQF
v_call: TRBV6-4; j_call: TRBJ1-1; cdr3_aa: ASRGTGGNTEAF
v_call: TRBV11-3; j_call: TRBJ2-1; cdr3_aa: ASSKTGLAGDDEQF
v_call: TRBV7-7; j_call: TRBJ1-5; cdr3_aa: ASSLAQPQH
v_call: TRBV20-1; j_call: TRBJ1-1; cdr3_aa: SASRDEAF
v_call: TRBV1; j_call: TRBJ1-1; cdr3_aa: TSSSQGQNTEAF
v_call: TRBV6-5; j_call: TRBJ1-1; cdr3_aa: ASVPGQGTTEAF
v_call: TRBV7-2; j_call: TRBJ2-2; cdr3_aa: ASSGQGLTGELF
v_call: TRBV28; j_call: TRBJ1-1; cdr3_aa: ATATGASGAF
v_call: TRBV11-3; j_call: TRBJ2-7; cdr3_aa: ASSLLAGDGEQY
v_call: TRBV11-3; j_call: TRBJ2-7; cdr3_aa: ASSLRGRWDEQY
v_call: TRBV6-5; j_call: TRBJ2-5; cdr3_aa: ATRPHGPQETQY
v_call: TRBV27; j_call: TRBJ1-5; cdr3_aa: ASSRGRANQPQH
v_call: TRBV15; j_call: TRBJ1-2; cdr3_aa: ATSRDLPQVLYGYT
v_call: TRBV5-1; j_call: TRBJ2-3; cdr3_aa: ASSLAEATDTQY
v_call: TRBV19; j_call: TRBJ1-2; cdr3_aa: ASSMLEREYYGYT
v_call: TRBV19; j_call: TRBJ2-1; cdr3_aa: ASSISTSGSIVQF